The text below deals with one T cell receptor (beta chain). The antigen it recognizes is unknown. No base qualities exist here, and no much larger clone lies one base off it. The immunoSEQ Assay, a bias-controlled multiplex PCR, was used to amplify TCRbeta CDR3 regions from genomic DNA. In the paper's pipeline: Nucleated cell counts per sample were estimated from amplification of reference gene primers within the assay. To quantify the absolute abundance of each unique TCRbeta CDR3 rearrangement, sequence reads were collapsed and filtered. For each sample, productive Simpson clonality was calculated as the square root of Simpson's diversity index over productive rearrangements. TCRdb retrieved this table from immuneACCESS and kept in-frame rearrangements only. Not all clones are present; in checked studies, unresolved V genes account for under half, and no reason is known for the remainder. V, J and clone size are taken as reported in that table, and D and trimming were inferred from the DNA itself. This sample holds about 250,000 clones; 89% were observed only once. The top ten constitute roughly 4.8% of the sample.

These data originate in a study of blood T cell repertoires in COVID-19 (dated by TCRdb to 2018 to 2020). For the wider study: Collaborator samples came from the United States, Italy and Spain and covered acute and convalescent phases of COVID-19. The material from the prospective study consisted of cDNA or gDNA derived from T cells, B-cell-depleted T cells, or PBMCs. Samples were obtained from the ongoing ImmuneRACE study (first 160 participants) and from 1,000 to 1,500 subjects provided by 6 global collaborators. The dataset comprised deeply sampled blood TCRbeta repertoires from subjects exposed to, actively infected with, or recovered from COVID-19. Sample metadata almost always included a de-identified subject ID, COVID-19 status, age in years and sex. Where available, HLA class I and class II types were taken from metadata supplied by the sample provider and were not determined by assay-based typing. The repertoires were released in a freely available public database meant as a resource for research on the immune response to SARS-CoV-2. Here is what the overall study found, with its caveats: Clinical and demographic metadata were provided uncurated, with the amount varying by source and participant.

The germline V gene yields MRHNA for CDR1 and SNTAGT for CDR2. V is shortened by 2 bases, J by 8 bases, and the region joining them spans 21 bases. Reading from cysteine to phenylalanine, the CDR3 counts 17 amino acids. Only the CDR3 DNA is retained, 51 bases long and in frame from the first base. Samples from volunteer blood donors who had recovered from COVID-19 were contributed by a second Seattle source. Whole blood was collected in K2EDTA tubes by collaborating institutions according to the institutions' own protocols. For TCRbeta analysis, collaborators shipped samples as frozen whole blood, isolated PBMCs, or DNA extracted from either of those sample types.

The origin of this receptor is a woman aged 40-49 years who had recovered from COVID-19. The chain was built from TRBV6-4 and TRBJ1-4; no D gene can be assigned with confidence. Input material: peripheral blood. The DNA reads TGTGCCAGCAGTGACCCTATCGGGTGGAGGGTGGGCGAAAAACTGTTTTTT. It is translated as CASSDPIGWRVGEKLFF.